Each of the 10 T cell receptor beta chains below was sequenced from the same sample in a study of blood T cells in healthy people across ages. Alongside a J-beta primer mix, a sample-barcoded 5' primer served in a second PCR lasting roughly 6 to 12 cycles. From the 5' RACE reads, TCRdb called clonotypes with MiXCR, one entry per CDR3 protein. The data contain more than 650,000 distinct CDR3 sequences, about 20% of them singletons. Sequenced sample: blood. The receptors here all came from a man in his 70s in good health.

This clonotype was counted a few times. The chain combines TRBV9 with TRBJ2-3; D is unresolved. The CDR3 consists of 16 residues. The V end lost 0 bases, the J end lost 2 bases, and 13 bases lay between the germline ends. The V gene's germline CDR1 is SGDLS and CDR2 YYNGEE. The CDR3 sequence: CASSVGARRNTDTQYF. The CDR3 DNA reads as TGTGCCAGCAGCGTAGGCGCCAGAAGAAACACAGATACGCAGTATTTT.

This clonotype was observed many times. V and J are TRBV7-9 and TRBJ2-7; TRBD1 matches 8 bases. Germline V gene data show CDR1 as SEHNR and CDR2 as FQNEAQ (reference sequence). This CDR3 is 15 amino acids long. Losses at the gene ends were 5 bases for V and 0 bases for J; bases not matched to a gene: 6. The CDR3 region is CASSRGTGRSYEQYF. CDR3 coding DNA: TGTGCCAGCAGCCGTGGGACAGGACGCTCCTACGAGCAGTACTTC.

This chain links TRBV5-1 with TRBJ1-3; D is ambiguous. Germline CDR1 and CDR2: SGHRS and YFSETQ. The V end lost 4 bases, the J end lost 0 bases, and 11 bases lay between the germline ends. The CDR3 length is 15 residues. CDR3 sequence: CASSESQISGNTIYF. The CDR3 nucleotides are TGCGCCAGCAGCGAAAGTCAAATCTCTGGAAACACCATATATTTT.

The chain has TRBV7-9 and TRBJ2-2, with TRBD2 identical over 8 bases. There are 18 residues in the CDR3. Germline values: CDR1 SEHNR, CDR2 FQNEAQ (reference sequence). V lost 5 bases to trimming and J lost 0 bases; unmatched junction nucleotides: 11. The CDR3 nucleotides read TGTGCCAGCAGCCGTCTTTCCCCGGGACTAGCGAACACCGGGGAGCTGTTTTTT. Residues: CASSRLSPGLANTGELFF. The complete variable domain, with remaining parts taken from reference TRBV7-9 and TRBJ2-2, reads DTGVSQNPRHKITKRGQNVTFRCDPISEHNRLYWYRQTLGQGPEFLTYFQNEAQLEKSRLLSDRFSAERPKGSFSTLEIQRTEQGDSAMYLCASSRLSPGLANTGELFFGEGSRLTVL.

The rearrangement uses TRBV6-6 and TRBJ2-3; D possibly matches TRBD1 or TRBD2 (5 bases each). Germline V gene sequence: CDR1 MNHNY, CDR2 SVGAGI (reference sequence). CDR3 length equals 15 residues. The V end lost 0 bases, the J end lost 5 bases, and 12 bases lay between the germline ends. In DNA, the CDR3 is TGTGCCAGCAGTTACTCGCAGGGACGGGGAGATACGCAGTATTTT. Translation: CASSYSQGRGDTQYF.

This clonotype turned up a few times. The chain recombines TRBV29-1 with TRBJ2-7; 7 bases fit TRBD1. The DNA end lines up better with TRBJ2-5; the J call may be wrong. Germline CDR1 reads SQVTM; CDR2 reads ANQGSEA. This CDR3 has 11 residues. The CDR3 bases are TGCAGCGGCAGGGGGTCGGGGACCCAGTACTTC. It codes for CSGRGSGTQYF.

This clonotype occurred a few times. This chain joins TRBV5-1 and TRBJ2-3, with 14 positions matching TRBD2. The CDR3 sequence is 16 residues long. Germline CDR1 is SGHRS and CDR2 is YFSETQ. V lost 4 bases, J lost 6 bases, and 7 bases stayed unmatched. DNA for the CDR3: TGCGCCAGCAGCCCCGGGACTAGCGGGGGAAGGGATACGCAGTATTTT. It translates to CASSPGTSGGRDTQYF. Drawing the rest from reference TRBV5-1 and TRBJ2-3, the complete variable domain is KAGVTQTPRYLIKTRGQQVTLSCSPISGHRSVSWYQQTPGQGLQFLFEYFSETQRNKGNFPGRFSGRQFSNSRSEMNVSTLELGDSALYLCASSPGTSGGRDTQYFGPGTRLTVL.

The chain links TRBV20-1 to TRBJ2-4, with 8 nucleotides matching TRBD2. The CDR3 length is 17 residues. Per the germline V gene, CDR1 is DFQATT and CDR2 is SNEGSKA (reference sequence). V shed 6 bases and J 0 bases; nucleotides not matched to a gene: 13. The CDR3 loop reads CSAAGGAWSGAKNIQYF. In DNA form, the CDR3 reads TGCAGTGCCGCCGGGGGGGCTTGGAGCGGAGCCAAAAACATTCAGTACTTC.

This clonotype was seen more than once but under ten times. J is TRBJ2-6 and V is TRBV13, with D perhaps matching TRBD1 or TRBD2 (5 bases each). There are 20 residues in the CDR3. Trimming stripped 0 bases from V and 0 bases from J, with 18 bases between. The germline CDR1 and CDR2 sequences are PRHDT and FYEKMQ (reference sequence). CDR3 sequence (DNA): TGTGCCAGCAGCTTAGGCCAGTTTGCAGGGACCCCCTCTGGGGCCAACGTCCTGACTTTC. Its protein product is CASSLGQFAGTPSGANVLTF.

The chain joins TRBV7-9 to TRBJ1-1; TRBD1 might be the D (6 bases). The V end was cut by 5 bases, the J end by 1 base, with 11 bases between. The germline V gene has CDR1 SEHNR and CDR2 FQNEAQ (reference sequence). The CDR3 is 14 residues long. CDR3 loop: CASSKWTENTEAFF. The CDR3 DNA sequence: TGTGCCAGCAGCAAGTGGACAGAGAACACTGAAGCTTTCTTT.